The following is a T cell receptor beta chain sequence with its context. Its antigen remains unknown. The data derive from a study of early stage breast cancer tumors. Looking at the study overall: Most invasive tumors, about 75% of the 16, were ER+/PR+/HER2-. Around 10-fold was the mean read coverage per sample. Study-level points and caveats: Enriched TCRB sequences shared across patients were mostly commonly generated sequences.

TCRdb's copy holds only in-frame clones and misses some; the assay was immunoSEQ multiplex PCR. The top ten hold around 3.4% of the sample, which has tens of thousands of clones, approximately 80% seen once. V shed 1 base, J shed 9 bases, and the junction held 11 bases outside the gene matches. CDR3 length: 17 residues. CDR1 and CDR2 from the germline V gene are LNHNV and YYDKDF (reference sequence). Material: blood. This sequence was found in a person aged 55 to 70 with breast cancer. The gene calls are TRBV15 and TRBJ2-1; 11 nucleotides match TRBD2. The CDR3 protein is CATSRALQTSGNVEQFF. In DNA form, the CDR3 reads TGTGCCACCAGCAGAGCCCTCCAGACTAGCGGGAACGTTGAGCAGTTCTTC.